The present TCR beta chain was sequenced within a study of somatic mutations in cytotoxic T cells in rheumatoid arthritis listed by TCRdb under 2017. Turning to the overall study: Peripheral blood (around 28 ml EDTA) was collected from patients immediately after diagnosis and before any treatment began. Sorted V beta1+ cells also underwent TCRB sequencing, and some V beta antibody-stained T-cell populations were flow-sorted at nearly 100% purity on a FACSAria II or Sony SH800. Whether expanded CD8+ T-cell clones in untreated, newly diagnosed rheumatoid arthritis carry somatic mutations was the study question, and clonality was characterized with TCRB deep sequencing. TCRB deep sequencing was performed for some 60 rheumatoid arthritis patients and some 19 healthy controls. Median age was essentially the same in the patient group and the control group.

Concerning this clone itself: Its antigen is unknown. The sample holds no much larger clone one base away, and base qualities are not on file.

From V the trimming removes 8 bases and from J it removes 3 bases, while the gene matches leave 11 bases of the junction unaccounted for. The CDR3 holds 17 amino acids from the cysteine to the phenylalanine. Just CDR3 DNA is preserved here, 51 bases in frame from base 1. The germline V gene provides CDR1 MGHRA and CDR2 YSYEKL. Genomic DNA underwent TCRB CDR3 sequencing using the immunoSEQ assay. As for how the authors treated the data: Patient CD8+ clones larger than 1% were compared against published virus-specific TCRB sequences, and only a few matched. Analyses were restricted to productive TCRB rearrangements. A clone was defined by a unique TCRB CDR3 sequence, and clonality was computed as a productive clonality index based on Shannon entropy. Repertoire overlap between two samples was calculated from the template counts of each clone relative to total templates per sample. V-gene usage measured by flow cytometry correlated with TCRB sequencing V-gene usage, with a Spearman r of roughly 0.67. This is the immuneACCESS table as TCRdb keeps it, with only in-frame sequences that have V and J called. A part of the clones is gone; compared with another copy, unresolved V genes explain less than half, and the rest is unexplained. V and J calls and clone size follow that table, whereas D and trimming were derived from the DNA. This sample is represented by 15,000 to 20,000 clones; approximately 79% of them were singletons. About 22% of the sample is in the top ten clones.

What the study reported, not specific to this receptor: The slight underrepresentation of TRBV07 in patients was not corrected for multiple comparisons. CD8+ clonality increased with age in patients (Spearman r of about 0.49) but not in healthy controls. The antigen targets of the expanded CD8+ clones were unknown, and absence from virus-specific databases did not rule out viral specificity. In 8 of 65 patients the largest CD8+ clone exceeded 20% of CD8+ cells, and several identical CD8+ TCRB sequences were shared between blood and synovial fluid. Rheumatoid arthritis patients and age-matched healthy controls did not significantly differ in CD8+ T-cell clonality.

Positive magnetic bead selection on an AutoMACS was used to isolate CD4+ and CD8+ cells, with flow cytometry used to check purity. Clonal expansions were first screened by flow cytometry with a TCR V beta antibody panel, then characterized by TCRB deep sequencing of sorted CD8+ fractions. Peripheral blood mononuclear cells were obtained using density gradient separation with Ficoll-Paque PLUS. DNA from CD4-enriched, CD8-enriched or PBMC samples was extracted using Nucleospin Tissue or Tissue XS kits and then quantified on a Qubit 2.0 fluorometer. Sequencing was done on a sample of CD8+ T cells sorted from blood. The TCR sequence derives from an adult with rheumatoid arthritis. The sequence joins TRBV4-1 to TRBJ2-1, with TRBD2 matching 12 junction bases. The nucleotide sequence is TGCGCCAGCGATCCGGGACTAGCGGGTGGAGGCTACAATGAGCAGTTCTTC. The resulting protein is CASDPGLAGGGYNEQFF.